The present T cell receptor (beta chain) was sequenced within a study of STAT5B mutations in CD4+ large granular lymphocyte leukemia. The assay was run at survey level. Generated by immunoSEQ multiplex PCR, the TCRdb table keeps only in-frame clones and is missing some. The repertoire holds 34,000 or so clones, with 85% as singletons. The CDR3 has 15 amino acids. With 4 bases clipped from V and 11 bases from J, the junction kept 14 bases outside the gene matches. Germline V CDR1 and CDR2: SGHRS, YFSETQ. The sequencing sample was made of CD4+ T cells from blood buffy coats. This clonotype originated in a human donor in good health. V and J are TRBV5-1 and TRBJ2-4; the match to TRBD2 covers 8 bases. Here the CDR3 DNA reads TGCGCCAGCAGCCCCGGTAGTAGCGGAGCGGGGGTTCAGTACTTC. Protein sequence: CASSPGSSGAGVQYF.